This T cell receptor (beta chain) originates from a study of T-cell reconstitution after alpha-beta-depleted transplantation in children (dated by TCRdb to about 2016). Background on the whole study: Using TCR repertoire profiling, the study quantitatively followed how T-cell immune reconstitution unfolded in children after TCRalphabeta/CD19-depleted allogeneic hematopoietic cell transplantation.

Libraries were constructed by PCR. The reads were generated on an Illumina HiSeq 2500. Molecular barcoding was employed in the preparation of TCR libraries, with unique molecular identifiers being used to normalize TCRbeta repertoire quantification. TCRdb handled the public reads itself, with Q25 trimming in fastp and clone calling in MiXCR, and kept productive beta chains. Rows are unified per CDR3 protein, each entry keeping the most common DNA and genes. Within this sample are 450,000 to 600,000 distinct CDR3 sequences, with 8% to 11% of them counted one time only. The ten biggest clones cover around 2% of the sample. Notes on this clonotype: The target of this receptor is not known. No base qualities exist here, and no much larger clone lies one base off it.

What the work shows at the level of the full study, not this receptor alone: Hyperexpanded clone frequencies declined over subsequent months; after one year, T-cell counts and TCRbeta diversity were mostly attributed to newly produced T cells. Apparently early alphabetaT-cell count recovery about two months after transplant reportedly relied on only several hundred rapidly expanded clones derived from non-depleted graft cells. The high TCRbeta diversity at day 60 in some patients was ascribed to recipient T cells and intrathymic progenitors that had survived conditioning.

From the germline V gene (reference sequence), CDR1 is SGHNT and CDR2 is YYREEE. The CDR3 spans 14 residues, from the cysteine through the phenylalanine. Just CDR3 DNA is preserved here, 42 bases in frame from base 1. V lost 4 bases and J lost 5 bases; the stretch between them is 13 bases long. The meaning of the sample's treatment or condition label: allogeneic hematopoietic cell transplantation with graft depleted of TCRalphabeta T cells and CD19 B cells. Transplant recipients were children who received TCRalphabeta/CD19-depleted allogeneic hematopoietic cell grafts. The clonotype was recovered from a child between 2 and 9 years old with inherited bone marrow failure, due to receive a stem cell transplant. This chain joins TRBV5-4 to TRBJ2-1; confidence is insufficient to name the D gene. Here the sequenced sample was PBMCs, taken before TCRalphabeta/CD19-depleted stem cell transplant. The CDR3 reads as follows: CASSHRRTNNEQFF. The base sequence is TGTGCCAGCAGCCATAGGCGGACCAACAATGAGCAGTTCTTC.